These T cell receptor beta chains were read from a single sample in a study of spatial heterogeneity in lung cancer. TCRdb recomputed calls from the 5' RACE reads with MiXCR, one row per CDR3 protein. The profile shows nearly 15,000 distinct CDR3 sequences, around 7.5% of them singletons. The sample was lung tumor tissue, taken at surgery. The receptors come from a male donor with early-stage non-small cell lung cancer. The CDR3 runs from the conserved cysteine through the conserved F or W. A D gene is named only where the DNA matches it firmly. Size tells how often a clone was seen (once, few, many) or the class of an expanded clone, and some rows leave it out.

CDR3 DNA	CDR3 protein	clone size	D gene	V gene	J gene
TGTGCCAGCAGTCTCCAGGGGGCACGGGGCTACACCTTC	CASSLQGARGYTF	many	TRBD1	TRBV2	TRBJ1-2
TGTGCCAGCAGACCGACTAGCGGGAGGTATGAGCAGTTCTTC	CASRPTSGRYEQFF	many	TRBD2	TRBV6-5	TRBJ2-1
TGTGCCAGCATCCTGACAGGAAGCAATCAGCCCCAGCATTTT	CASILTGSNQPQHF	NA	NA	TRBV5-8	TRBJ1-5
TGTGCCAGCAGTTTATCCGGGACTAGCTCTTTTCAGACCCAGTACTTC	CASSLSGTSSFQTQYF	few	TRBD2	TRBV27	TRBJ2-5
TGTGCCAGCAGCTTATGGTCACCCCCTGAAGCTTTCTTT	CASSLWSPPEAFF	many	NA	TRBV11-2	TRBJ1-1
TGTGCCAGCAGCCCAAACAAGAACACTGAAGCTTTCTTT	CASSPNKNTEAFF	many	NA	TRBV7-2	TRBJ1-1
TGTGCCAGCAGCCCCGGGACCACAGGCTCCGGGGAGCTGTTTTTT	CASSPGTTGSGELFF	NA	NA	TRBV9	TRBJ2-2
TGTGCCAGCAGTCCTCTTTTAGGGCAGGGGGCGGATGTAGCCAAAAACATTCAGTACTTC	CASSPLLGQGADVAKNIQYF	many	TRBD1	TRBV6-5	TRBJ2-4
TGTGCCAGCACCCCATCCGGTGGGATGGGTCAAGAGACCCAGTACTTC	CASTPSGGMGQETQYF	NA	NA	TRBV7-2	TRBJ2-5
TGCGCCAGCAGCCCGGGACTGCCAGATACGCAGTATTTT	CASSPGLPDTQYF	NA	NA	TRBV4-3	TRBJ2-3
TGTGCCAGCAGTTACTCCGCTGGAGCTCTGAACACTGAAGCTTTCTTT	CASSYSAGALNTEAFF	many	NA	TRBV6-5	TRBJ1-1
TGTGCCAGCTCACCGCCTAACACTGAAGCTTTCTTT	CASSPPNTEAFF	medium-sized	NA	TRBV18	TRBJ1-1
TGTGCCAGCAGCCCGACAGTACTTGAGCAGTTCTTC	CASSPTVLEQFF	many	NA	TRBV11-2	TRBJ2-1
TGTGCCAGCAGCTTAGACCCAGAATGGGAGCTGTTTTTT	CASSLDPEWELFF	medium-sized	NA	TRBV7-9	TRBJ2-2
TGCGCCAGCAGCCAGTCTAGCGGGGGGGTCGGGGAGCTGTTTTTT	CASSQSSGGVGELFF	many	TRBD2	TRBV4-3	TRBJ2-2
TGTGCCACCAGTGACTCCCAGGATTCTGGGGCCAACGTCCTGACTTTC	CATSDSQDSGANVLTF	few	NA	TRBV24-1	TRBJ2-6
TGTGCCAGCTCACCAAGGAGAGGAAATCAGCCCCAGCATTTT	CASSPRRGNQPQHF	NA	NA	TRBV18	TRBJ1-5
TGTGCCAGCAAAAAAACCGGGACAGGGAACGAAAAACTGTTTTTT	CASKKTGTGNEKLFF	few	TRBD1	TRBV6-2/TRBV6-3	TRBJ1-4
TGCAGTGCTAGAGCGGATAACAGGGGCTACGAGCAGTACTTC	CSARADNRGYEQYF	few	TRBD1	TRBV20-1	TRBJ2-7
TGCAGTGCTAGAGCAGCGGGGGGACAAGAGACCCAGTACTTC	CSARAAGGQETQYF	many	TRBD2	TRBV20-1	TRBJ2-5
TGTGCCAGTAGTATGGAGGCAGGGACTAGGAACACTGAAGCTTTCTTT	CASSMEAGTRNTEAFF	NA	NA	TRBV19	TRBJ1-1
TGTGCCAGCAGTGGGACGCCTAACTATGGCTACACCTTC	CASSGTPNYGYTF	many	NA	TRBV2	TRBJ1-2
TGTGCCAGCAGCGTACAGGGCGGAGGGGCTTTCTTT	CASSVQGGGAFF	few	NA	TRBV7-2	TRBJ1-1
TGCAGTGCTAGCCTTAGCGGGGGGGCCGGAGATACGCAGTATTTT	CSASLSGGAGDTQYF	few	TRBD2	TRBV20-1	TRBJ2-3
TGTGCCAGCAGCTTAGTGGCAGGACCCACCTATGGCTACACCTTC	CASSLVAGPTYGYTF	many	NA	TRBV7-9	TRBJ1-2
TGTGCCAGCAGTTTAGGACAGGGGTACAATGAGCAGTTCTTC	CASSLGQGYNEQFF	many	TRBD1	TRBV12-3/TRBV12-4	TRBJ2-1
TGTGCCAGCAGCCCGCAGGGGCTCCTTATCTCTGGGGCCAACGTCCTGACTTTC	CASSPQGLLISGANVLTF	few	NA	TRBV7-8	TRBJ2-6
TGCGCCAGCAGACCTAGCTCAGGATATAATTCACCCCTCCACTTT	CASRPSSGYNSPLHF	few	NA	TRBV5-1	TRBJ1-6
TGCGCCAGCAGCTCCCCTCGCGTCGGGGGGCGATGGAATGAGCAGTTCTTC	CASSSPRVGGRWNEQFF	NA	NA	TRBV5-1	TRBJ2-1